These 14 T cell receptor beta chains were all obtained from the same sample, sequenced in a study of CXCR3-negative and CXCR3-positive naive CD8 T cells. Via 5' RACE with UMI labels, TRB cDNA libraries were prepared. TCRdb re-called the 5' RACE reads; every CDR3 protein appears as one record, without DNA. This sample's table reports about 40,000 distinct CDR3 sequences. Sequenced: memory CD8+ T cells from blood. The receptors were gathered from a human donor in good health. Some clones in this sample may be carry-over from other donors' samples.

The rearrangement uses TRBV15 and TRBJ2-7; lacking DNA, the TRBD1 call made by TCRdb goes unchecked. This CDR3 has 13 amino acids. Germline CDR1 reads LNHNV; CDR2 reads YYDKDF (reference sequence). The CDR3 sequence is CATSQGGIGEQYF.

This rearrangement joins TRBV27 to TRBJ1-1; the TCRdb D gene call, TRBD1, has no DNA to confirm it. The germline V gene has CDR1 MNHEY and CDR2 SMNVEV (reference sequence). The CDR3 has 13 amino acids. CDR3 residues: CASRSLQGAEAFF.

The chain couples TRBV15 to TRBJ1-5. The CDR3 is 17 amino acids. Per germline, CDR1 LNHNV and CDR2 YYDKDF (reference sequence). The CDR3 reads CATSREPLAGWGQPQHF.

The gene calls are TRBV29-1 and TRBJ2-2. Germline loops: CDR1 SQVTM, CDR2 ANQGSEA. The CDR3 is 11 amino acids. CDR3 in amino acids: CSVEHTGELFF.

The chain recombines TRBV2 with TRBJ2-2; TCRdb outputs TRBD1, but without DNA this stays unchecked. Per the germline V gene, CDR1 is SNHLY and CDR2 is FYNNEI. This CDR3 has 14 residues. The chain's CDR3 is CASRDRGLAGELFF.

The rearrangement joins TRBV4-3 to TRBJ2-1. CDR3 length equals 17 residues. In germline, CDR1 is LGHNA, CDR2 YSLEER. CDR3 loop: CASSQTILGIRYNEQFF.

V gene TRBV20-1 combines with J gene TRBJ2-1; the TRBD2 assignment by TCRdb is unverifiable without DNA. The CDR3 runs to 14 residues. Germline CDR1 is DFQATT and CDR2 is SNEGSKA (reference sequence). CDR3 in amino acids: CSAREWRERNEQFF.

Frequency places this clonotype as medium-sized (0.01 to 0.1%). This sequence joins TRBV20-1 and TRBJ2-1; TCRdb's assignment of TRBD1 cannot be checked, as there is no DNA. The V gene's germline CDR1 is DFQATT and CDR2 SNEGSKA (reference sequence). The CDR3 loop spans 15 amino acids. CDR3 in amino acids: CSARRDESSYNEQFF.

This rearrangement joins TRBV29-1 to TRBJ1-1; the D call from TCRdb, TRBD1, cannot be confirmed without DNA. Germline CDR1 reads SQVTM; CDR2 reads ANQGSEA. This CDR3 is built from 15 residues. The CDR3 spells CSVEPGDRVYTEAFF. Using reference TRBV29-1 and TRBJ1-1 for the parts outside the CDR3, the full variable domain is SAVISQKPSRDICQRGTSLTIQCQVDSQVTMMFWYRQQPGQSLTLIATANQGSEATYESGFVIDKFPISRPNLTFSTLTVSNMSPEDSSIYLCSVEPGDRVYTEAFFGQGTRLTVV.

The rearrangement links TRBV2 to TRBJ2-7; TCRdb lists TRBD2, though no DNA is available to test this call. This CDR3 spans 11 amino acids. Germline CDR1 and CDR2: SNHLY and FYNNEI. CDR3 residues: CASSGGAGQYF.

The gene calls are TRBV5-1 and TRBJ2-7. Germline loops: CDR1 SGHRS, CDR2 YFSETQ. This CDR3 spans 11 amino acids. The CDR3 loop reads CASSQSYEQYF.

The chain couples TRBV5-1 to TRBJ2-7; TCRdb's D gene call, TRBD2, goes unchecked for lack of DNA. This CDR3 has 15 amino acids. Germline lookup yields CDR1 SGHRS and CDR2 YFSETQ. This CDR3 reads CASSLDGGVTTEQYF. The entire variable domain, with the rest obtained from reference TRBV5-1 and TRBJ2-7, is as follows: KAGVTQTPRYLIKTRGQQVTLSCSPISGHRSVSWYQQTPGQGLQFLFEYFSETQRNKGNFPGRFSGRQFSNSRSEMNVSTLELGDSALYLCASSLDGGVTTEQYFGPGTRLTVT.

V and J are TRBV5-5 and TRBJ2-1; TCRdb calls TRBD2, which cannot be checked without DNA. Germline CDR1 is SGHKS and CDR2 is YYEKEE (reference sequence). The CDR3 runs 16 residues. CDR3 sequence reads: CASSPPSGGTYNEQFF.

This chain joins TRBV5-4 and TRBJ2-7. Germline assignment: CDR1 SGHNT and CDR2 YYREEE (reference sequence). This CDR3 is 14 amino acids long. CDR3 protein: CASSLSTNSYEQYF.